This TCR beta chain was sequenced during a study of PD-1 blockade in mismatch repair-deficient tumors. Time point noted: approximately 9-day in vitro stimulation with candidate neoantigen peptide 5. An approximately ten-day in vitro culture was run per each of seven reactive peptides. Some clones are missing from TCRdb's copy, which holds only in-frame ones; the method was immunoSEQ multiplex PCR. The sample consists of about 15,000 clones, roughly 80% of them appearing once. Germline V gene sequence: CDR1 MNHEY, CDR2 SMNVEV (reference sequence). The trim removed 4 bases at V and 2 bases at J, leaving 1 base unmatched. The CDR3 has 13 amino acids. With regard to this clone: What it binds is not known.

This chain uses TRBV27 with TRBJ2-7, with 8 bases that match TRBD2. The TCR comes from an adult with mismatch repair-deficient cancer. Sequenced material: cells cultured in vitro, taken from a patient treated with pembrolizumab. CDR3 region: CASSSGLAYEQYF. Written as DNA, the CDR3 is TGTGCCAGCAGTTCGGGACTAGCCTACGAGCAGTACTTC.